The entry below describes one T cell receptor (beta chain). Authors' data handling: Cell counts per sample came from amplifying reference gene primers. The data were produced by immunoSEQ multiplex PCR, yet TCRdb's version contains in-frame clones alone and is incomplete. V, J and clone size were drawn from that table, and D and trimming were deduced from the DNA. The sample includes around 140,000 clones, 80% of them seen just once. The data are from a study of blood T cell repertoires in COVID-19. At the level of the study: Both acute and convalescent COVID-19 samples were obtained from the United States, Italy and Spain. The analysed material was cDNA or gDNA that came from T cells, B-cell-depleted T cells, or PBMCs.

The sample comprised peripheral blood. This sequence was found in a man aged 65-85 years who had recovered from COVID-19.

CDR3 coding DNA: TGTGCCAGCTCACGGGACTCTTGGCGGGAGACCCAGTACTTC. Its translation: CASSRDSWRETQYF. The rearrangement uses TRBV18 and TRBJ2-5; a possible D gene is TRBD2 (6 bases). Trimming took off 4 bases at V and 5 bases at J, with 14 bases between the two ends. CDR1 and CDR2 (germline): KGHSH, LQKENI. This CDR3 spans 14 amino acids. The full variable domain, in which reference TRBV18 and TRBJ2-5 provide the parts outside the CDR3, is NAGVMQNPRHLVRRRGQEARLRCSPMKGHSHVYWYRQLPEEGLKFMVYLQKENIIDESGMPKERFSAEFPKEGPSILRIQQVVRGDSAAYFCASSRDSWRETQYFGPGTRLLVL.